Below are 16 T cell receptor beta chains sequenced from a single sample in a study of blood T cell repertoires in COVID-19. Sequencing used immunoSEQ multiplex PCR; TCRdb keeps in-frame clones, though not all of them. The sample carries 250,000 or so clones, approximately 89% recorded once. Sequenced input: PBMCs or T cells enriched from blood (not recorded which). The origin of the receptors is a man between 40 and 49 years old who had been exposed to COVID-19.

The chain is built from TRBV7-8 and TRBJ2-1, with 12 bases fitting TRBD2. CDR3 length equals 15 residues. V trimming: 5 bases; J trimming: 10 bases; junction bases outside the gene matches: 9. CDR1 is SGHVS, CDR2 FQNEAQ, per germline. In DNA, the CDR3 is TGTGCCAGCAGCCCCGGGACTAGCGGGCTTTTGGAGCAGTTCTTC. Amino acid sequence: CASSPGTSGLLEQFF.

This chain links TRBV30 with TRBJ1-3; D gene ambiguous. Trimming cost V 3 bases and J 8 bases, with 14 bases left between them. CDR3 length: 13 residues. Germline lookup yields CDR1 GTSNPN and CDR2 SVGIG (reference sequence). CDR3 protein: CAWSLNSGDTIYF. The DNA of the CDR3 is TGTGCCTGGAGCCTAAACTCGGGAGACACCATATATTTT.

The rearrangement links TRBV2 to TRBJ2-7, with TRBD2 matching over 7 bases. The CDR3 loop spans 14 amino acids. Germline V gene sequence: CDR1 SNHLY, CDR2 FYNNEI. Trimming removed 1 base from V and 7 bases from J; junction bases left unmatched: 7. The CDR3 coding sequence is TGTGCCAGCAGTGAAGACCTCTCCGGGGGGGAGCAGTACTTC. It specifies CASSEDLSGGEQYF.

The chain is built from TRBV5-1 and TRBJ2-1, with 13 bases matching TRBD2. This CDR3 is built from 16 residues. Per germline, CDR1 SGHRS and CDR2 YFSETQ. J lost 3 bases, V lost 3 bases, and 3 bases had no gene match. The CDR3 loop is CASSSGTSGNYNEQFF. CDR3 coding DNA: TGCGCCAGCAGCTCCGGGACTAGCGGGAACTACAATGAGCAGTTCTTC.

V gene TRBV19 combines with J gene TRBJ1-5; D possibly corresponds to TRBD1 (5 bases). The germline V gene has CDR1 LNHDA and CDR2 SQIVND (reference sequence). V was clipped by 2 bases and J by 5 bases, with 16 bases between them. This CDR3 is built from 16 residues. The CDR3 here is CASSISTGELYQPQHF. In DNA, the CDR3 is TGTGCCAGTAGTATATCAACGGGGGAACTATATCAGCCCCAGCATTTT.

CDR3 sequence reads: CASSHPGQGNGYTF. The CDR3 DNA reads as TGCGCCAGCAGCCACCCGGGACAGGGAAATGGCTACACCTTC. The chain combines TRBV4-1 with TRBJ1-2; TRBD1 agrees at 9 bases. The CDR3 has 14 amino acids. The germline gives CDR1 MGHRA, CDR2 YSYEKL. Germline trimming cut 3 bases from V and 6 bases from J; bases unmatched to any gene: 5.

CDR3 DNA sequence: TGTGCCAGCAGCTTAGATTTGGGACAGGGTAATCAGCCCCAGCATTTT. Its translation: CASSLDLGQGNQPQHF. The J gene is TRBJ1-5, the V gene TRBV11-2; 9 bases are shared with TRBD1. Germline V CDR1 and CDR2: SGHAT, FQNNGV. This CDR3 is built from 16 residues. Trimming at V came to 0 bases and at J to 4 bases, leaving 4 bases not matched to a gene.

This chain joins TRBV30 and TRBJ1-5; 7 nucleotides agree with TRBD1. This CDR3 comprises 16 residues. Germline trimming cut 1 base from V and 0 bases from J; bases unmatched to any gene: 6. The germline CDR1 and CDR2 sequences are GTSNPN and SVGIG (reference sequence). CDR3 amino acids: CAWSDRTGYSNQPQHF. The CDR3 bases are TGTGCCTGGAGTGATAGGACAGGCTATAGCAATCAGCCCCAGCATTTT. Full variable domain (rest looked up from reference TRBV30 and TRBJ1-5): SQTIHQWPATLVQPVGSPLSLECTVEGTSNPNLYWYRQAAGRGLQLLFYSVGIGQISSEVPQNLSASRPQDRQFILSSKKLLLSDSGFYLCAWSDRTGYSNQPQHFGDGTRLSIL.

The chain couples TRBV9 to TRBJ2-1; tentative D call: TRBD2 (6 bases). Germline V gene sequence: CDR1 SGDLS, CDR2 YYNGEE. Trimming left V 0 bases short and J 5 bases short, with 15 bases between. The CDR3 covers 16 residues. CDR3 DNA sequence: TGTGCCAGCAGCGTAGCCGACGGGAGATCGCACAATGAGCAGTTCTTC. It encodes CASSVADGRSHNEQFF.

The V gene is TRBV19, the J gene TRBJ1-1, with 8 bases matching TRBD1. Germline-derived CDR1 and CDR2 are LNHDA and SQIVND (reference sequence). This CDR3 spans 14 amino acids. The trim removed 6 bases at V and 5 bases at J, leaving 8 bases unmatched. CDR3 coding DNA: TGTGCCAGTAGGGGGAACAGGGGGTCGACTGAAGCTTTCTTT. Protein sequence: CASRGNRGSTEAFF. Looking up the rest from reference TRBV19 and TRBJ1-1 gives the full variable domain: DGGITQSPKYLFRKEGQNVTLSCEQNLNHDAMYWYRQDPGQGLRLIYYSQIVNDFQKGDIAEGYSVSREKKESFPLTVTSAQKNPTAFYLCASRGNRGSTEAFFGQGTRLTVV.

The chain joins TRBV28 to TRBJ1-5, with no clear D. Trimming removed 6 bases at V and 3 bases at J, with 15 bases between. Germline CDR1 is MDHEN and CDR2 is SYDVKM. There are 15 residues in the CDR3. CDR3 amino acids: CASRVPGSNNQPQHF. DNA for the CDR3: TGTGCCAGCAGGGTCCCGGGATCTAACAATCAGCCCCAGCATTTT.

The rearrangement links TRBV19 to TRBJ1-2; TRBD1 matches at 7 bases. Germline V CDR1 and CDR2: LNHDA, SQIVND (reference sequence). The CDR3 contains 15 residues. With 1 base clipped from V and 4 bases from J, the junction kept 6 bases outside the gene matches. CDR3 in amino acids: CASSIGLSGGYGYTF. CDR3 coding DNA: TGTGCCAGTAGTATAGGGTTATCAGGGGGCTATGGCTACACCTTC.

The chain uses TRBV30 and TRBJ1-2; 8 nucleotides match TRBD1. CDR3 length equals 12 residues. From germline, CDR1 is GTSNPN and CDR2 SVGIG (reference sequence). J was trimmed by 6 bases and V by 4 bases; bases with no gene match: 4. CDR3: CAWTDRGNGYTF. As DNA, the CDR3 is TGTGCCTGGACCGACAGGGGTAATGGCTACACCTTC.

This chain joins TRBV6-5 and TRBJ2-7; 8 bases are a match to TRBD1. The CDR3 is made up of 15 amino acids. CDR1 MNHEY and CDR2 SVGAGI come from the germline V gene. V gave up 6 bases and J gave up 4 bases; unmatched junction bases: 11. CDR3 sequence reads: CASRQYRGQAYEQYF. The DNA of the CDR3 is TGTGCCAGCAGGCAATACAGGGGACAGGCTTACGAGCAGTACTTC.

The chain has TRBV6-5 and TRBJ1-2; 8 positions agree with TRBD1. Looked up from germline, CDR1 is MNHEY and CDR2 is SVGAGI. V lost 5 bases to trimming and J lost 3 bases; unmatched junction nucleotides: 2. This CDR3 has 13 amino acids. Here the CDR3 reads CASSQTGDYGYTF. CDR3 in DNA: TGTGCCAGCAGTCAGACAGGGGACTATGGCTACACCTTC.

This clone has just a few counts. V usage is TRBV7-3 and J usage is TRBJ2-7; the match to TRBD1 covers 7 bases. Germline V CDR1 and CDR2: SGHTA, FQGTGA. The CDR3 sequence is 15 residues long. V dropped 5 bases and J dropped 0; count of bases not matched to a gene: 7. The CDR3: CASSHTTGPSYEQYF. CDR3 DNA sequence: TGTGCCAGCAGCCACACGACAGGGCCCTCCTACGAGCAGTACTTC.